Listed here is a single TCR beta chain. The target antigen is unknown. This sample stems from a study of cytomegalovirus exposure and HLA in healthy donors. Findings and limits, study-wide: The tendency of first-cohort TCR clusters to co-occur in the 100 to 150 validation repertoires emerged from a later analysis. Some TCR beta chains (roughly 160 of them) were listed as cytomegalovirus-associated. Researchers reported that a few CMV-associated chains were confirmed in vitro as CMV antigen-specific.

TCRdb's table, derived via immunoSEQ multiplex PCR, lists solely in-frame clones and lacks some. The sample lists over 120,000 clones; about nine tenths were seen once. The donors were part of the validation cohort of roughly 130 subjects. That cohort was separate from the first cohort, which comprised roughly 670 subjects. Sequencing was done on a sample of PBMCs. The sequence derives from a young woman in good health and CMV-seropositive.

The CDR3 coding sequence is TGTGCCAGCAGCTTGGCTTCCGGACAGGGGTCCGGGGAGCTGTTTTTT. This codes for CASSLASGQGSGELFF. J is TRBJ2-2 and V is TRBV5-6, with 9 bases lining up with TRBD1. The CDR3 is 16 residues long. Germline lookup yields CDR1 SGHDT and CDR2 YYEEEE. V dropped 0 bases and J dropped 6; count of bases not matched to a gene: 6.